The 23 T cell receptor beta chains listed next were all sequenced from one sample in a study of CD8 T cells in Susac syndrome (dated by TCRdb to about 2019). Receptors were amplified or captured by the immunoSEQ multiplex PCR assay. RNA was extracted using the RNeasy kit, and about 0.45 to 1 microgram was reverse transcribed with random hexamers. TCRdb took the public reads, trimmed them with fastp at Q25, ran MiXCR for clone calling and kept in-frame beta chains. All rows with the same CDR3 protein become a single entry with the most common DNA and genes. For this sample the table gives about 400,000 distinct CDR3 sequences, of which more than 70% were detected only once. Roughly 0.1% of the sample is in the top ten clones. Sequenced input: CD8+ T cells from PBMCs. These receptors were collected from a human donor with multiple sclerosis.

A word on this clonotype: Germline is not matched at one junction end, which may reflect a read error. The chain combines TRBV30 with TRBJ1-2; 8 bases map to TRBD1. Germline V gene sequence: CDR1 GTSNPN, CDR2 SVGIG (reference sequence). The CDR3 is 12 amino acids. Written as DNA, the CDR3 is TGTGCCTGCGACAGGGGAGACGGTGGCTACACTTTC. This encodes CACDRGDGGYTF.

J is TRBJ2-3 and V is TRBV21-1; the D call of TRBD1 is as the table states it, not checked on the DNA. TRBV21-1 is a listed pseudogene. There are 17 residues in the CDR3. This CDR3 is CASSVTLATVMQDTQYF. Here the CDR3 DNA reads TGTGCCAGCAGTGTTACCCTGGCTACAGTCATGCAAGATACGCAGTATTTT.

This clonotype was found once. The CDR3 is CASSAGTGTTDTQYF. CDR3 DNA sequence: TGTGCCAGCAGCGCCGGGACAGGGACCACAGATACGCAGTATTTT. The chain couples TRBV2 to TRBJ2-3; 9 bases line up with TRBD1. CDR1 SNHLY and CDR2 FYNNEI come from the germline V gene. The CDR3 extends over 15 amino acids. J was trimmed by 2 bases and V by 6 bases; bases with no gene match: 6.

The CDR3 DNA is TGCAGCGTTGATGGGACCGGAAACGCATACTCAGGACAAGAGACCCAGTACTTC. It is translated as CSVDGTGNAYSGQETQYF. This sequence joins TRBV29-1 and TRBJ2-5, with D possibly being TRBD1 or TRBD2 (5 bases each). Trimming removed 3 bases at V and 2 bases at J, with 25 bases between. Germline V gives CDR1 SQVTM, CDR2 ANQGSEA. The CDR3 is 18 amino acids.

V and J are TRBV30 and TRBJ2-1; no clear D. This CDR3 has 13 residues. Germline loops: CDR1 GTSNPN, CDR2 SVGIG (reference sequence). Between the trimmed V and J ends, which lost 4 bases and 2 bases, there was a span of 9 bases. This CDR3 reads CAWISTPYNEQFF. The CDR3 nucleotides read TGTGCCTGGATCTCAACTCCCTACAATGAGCAGTTCTTC.

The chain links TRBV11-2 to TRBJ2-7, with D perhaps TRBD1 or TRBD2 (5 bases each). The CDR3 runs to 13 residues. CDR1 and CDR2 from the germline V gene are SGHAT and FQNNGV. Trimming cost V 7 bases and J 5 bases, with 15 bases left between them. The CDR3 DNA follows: TGTGCCAGCACCTTTGCCGGGACCCACGAGCAGTACTTC. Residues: CASTFAGTHEQYF.

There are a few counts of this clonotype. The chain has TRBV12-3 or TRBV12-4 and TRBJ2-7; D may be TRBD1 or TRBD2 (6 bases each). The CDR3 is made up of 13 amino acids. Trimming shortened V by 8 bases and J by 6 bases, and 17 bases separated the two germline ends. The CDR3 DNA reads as TGTGCCAGCGGACTACAGGGTTTCGGCGAGCAGTACTTC. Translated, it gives CASGLQGFGEQYF.

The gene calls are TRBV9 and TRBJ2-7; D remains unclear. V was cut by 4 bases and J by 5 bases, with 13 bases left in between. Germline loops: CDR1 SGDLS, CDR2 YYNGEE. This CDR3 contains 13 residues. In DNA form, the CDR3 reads TGTGCCAGCAGCCCCCGCGGTTGGAACGAGCAGTACTTC. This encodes CASSPRGWNEQYF. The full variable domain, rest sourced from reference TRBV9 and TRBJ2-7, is DSGVTQTPKHLITATGQRVTLRCSPRSGDLSVYWYQQSLDQGLQFLIQYYNGEERAKGNILERFSAQQFPDLHSELNLSSLELGDSALYFCASSPRGWNEQYFGPGTRLTVT.

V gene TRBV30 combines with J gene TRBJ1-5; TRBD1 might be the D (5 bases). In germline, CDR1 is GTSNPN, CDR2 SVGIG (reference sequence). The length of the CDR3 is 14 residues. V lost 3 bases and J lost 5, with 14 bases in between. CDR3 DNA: TGTGCCTGGAGCGAAGGTACGGGGGATCAGCCCCAGCATTTT. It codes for CAWSEGTGDQPQHF.

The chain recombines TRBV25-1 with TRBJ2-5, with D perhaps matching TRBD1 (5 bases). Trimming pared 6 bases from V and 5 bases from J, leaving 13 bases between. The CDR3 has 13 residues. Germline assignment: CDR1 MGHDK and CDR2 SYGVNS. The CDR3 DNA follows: TGTGCCAGCAGGGCGACAGTGGTCGAGACCCAGTACTTC. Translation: CASRATVVETQYF.

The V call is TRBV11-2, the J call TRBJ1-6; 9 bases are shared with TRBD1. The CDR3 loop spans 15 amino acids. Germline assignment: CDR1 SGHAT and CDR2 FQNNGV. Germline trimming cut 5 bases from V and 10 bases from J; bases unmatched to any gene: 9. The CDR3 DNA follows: TGTGCCAGCAGCCCCTGGGACAGGGAAGGATCACCCCTCCACTTT. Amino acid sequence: CASSPWDREGSPLHF.

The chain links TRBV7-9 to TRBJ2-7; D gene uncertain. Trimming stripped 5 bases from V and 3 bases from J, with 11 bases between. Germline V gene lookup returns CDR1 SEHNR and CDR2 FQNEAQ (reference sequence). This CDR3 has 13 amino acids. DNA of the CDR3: TGTGCCAGCAGCCTTTACAGCAACTACGAGCAGTACTTC. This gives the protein CASSLYSNYEQYF.

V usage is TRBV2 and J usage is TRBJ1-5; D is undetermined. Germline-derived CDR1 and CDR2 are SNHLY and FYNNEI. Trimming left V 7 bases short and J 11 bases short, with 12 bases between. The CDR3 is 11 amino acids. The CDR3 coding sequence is TGTGCCAGCACGGACGGCCTGGCCCAGCATTTT. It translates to CASTDGLAQHF.

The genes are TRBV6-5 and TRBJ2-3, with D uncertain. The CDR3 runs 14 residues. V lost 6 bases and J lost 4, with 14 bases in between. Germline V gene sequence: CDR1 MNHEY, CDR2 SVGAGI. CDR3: CASSPERFSDTQYF. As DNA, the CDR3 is TGTGCCAGCAGCCCGGAAAGGTTTTCAGATACGCAGTATTTT.

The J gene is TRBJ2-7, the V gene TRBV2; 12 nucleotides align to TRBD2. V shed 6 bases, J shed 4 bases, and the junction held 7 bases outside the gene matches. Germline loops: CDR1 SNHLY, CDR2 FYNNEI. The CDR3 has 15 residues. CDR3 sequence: CASRPTSGRSYEQYF. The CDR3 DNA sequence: TGTGCCAGCAGACCTACTAGCGGGAGGAGTTACGAGCAGTACTTC.

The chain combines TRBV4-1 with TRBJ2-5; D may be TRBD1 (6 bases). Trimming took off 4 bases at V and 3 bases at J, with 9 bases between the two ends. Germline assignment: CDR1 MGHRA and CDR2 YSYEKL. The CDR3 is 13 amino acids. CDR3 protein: CASSRDNEETQYF. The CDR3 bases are TGCGCCAGCAGCCGGGACAACGAAGAGACCCAGTACTTC.

DNA of the CDR3: TGCGCCAGCAGCCAAGGCCCGCCAGGGAGTCCCTACGAGCAGTACTTC. This gives the protein CASSQGPPGSPYEQYF. The chain links TRBV4-1 to TRBJ2-7; D may be TRBD1 or TRBD2 (5 bases each). CDR1 and CDR2 from the germline V gene are MGHRA and YSYEKL. Trimming took off 1 base at V and 2 bases at J, with 15 bases between the two ends. The CDR3 totals 16 residues.

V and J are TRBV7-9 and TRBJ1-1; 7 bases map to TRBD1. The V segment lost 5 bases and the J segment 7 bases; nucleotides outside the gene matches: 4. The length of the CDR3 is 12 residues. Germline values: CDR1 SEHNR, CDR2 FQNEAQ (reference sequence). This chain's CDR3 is CASSATGNEAFF. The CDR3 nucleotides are TGTGCCAGCAGCGCGACAGGGAATGAAGCTTTCTTT.

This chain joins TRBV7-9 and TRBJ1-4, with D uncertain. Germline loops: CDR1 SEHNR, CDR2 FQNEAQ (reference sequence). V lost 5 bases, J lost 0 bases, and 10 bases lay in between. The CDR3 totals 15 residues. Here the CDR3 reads CASSPTDATNEKLFF. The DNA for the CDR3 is TGTGCCAGCAGCCCGACCGACGCAACTAATGAAAAACTGTTTTTT.

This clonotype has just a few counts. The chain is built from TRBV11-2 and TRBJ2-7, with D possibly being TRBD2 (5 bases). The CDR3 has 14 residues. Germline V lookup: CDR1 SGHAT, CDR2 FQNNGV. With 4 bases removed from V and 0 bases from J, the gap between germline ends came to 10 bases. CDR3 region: CASSSPGISYEQYF. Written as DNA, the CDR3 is TGTGCCAGCAGCTCTCCGGGGATCTCCTACGAGCAGTACTTC.

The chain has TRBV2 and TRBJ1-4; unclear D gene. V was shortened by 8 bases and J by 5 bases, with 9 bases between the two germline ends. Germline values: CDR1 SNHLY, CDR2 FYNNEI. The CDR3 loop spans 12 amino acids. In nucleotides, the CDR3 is TGTGCCAGCTTGGAGGGAAATGAAAAACTGTTTTTT. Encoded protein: CASLEGNEKLFF.

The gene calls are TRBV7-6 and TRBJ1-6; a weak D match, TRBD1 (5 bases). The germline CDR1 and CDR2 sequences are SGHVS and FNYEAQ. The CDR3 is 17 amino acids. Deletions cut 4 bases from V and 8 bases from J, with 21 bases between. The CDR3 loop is CASSSYGGDGPYSPLHF. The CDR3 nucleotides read TGTGCCAGCAGCTCTTACGGCGGGGACGGCCCGTATTCACCCCTCCACTTT.

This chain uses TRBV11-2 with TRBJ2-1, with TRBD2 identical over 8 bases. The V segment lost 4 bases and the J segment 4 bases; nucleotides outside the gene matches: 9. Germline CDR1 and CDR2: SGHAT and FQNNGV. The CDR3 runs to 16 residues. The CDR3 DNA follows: TGTGCCAGCAGCTACAAAGCGGGAGAGGGATACAATGAGCAGTTCTTC. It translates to CASSYKAGEGYNEQFF.